The following is a TCR beta chain sequence with its context. The antigen this receptor binds is unknown. Base qualities are not provided; no much larger clone lies one nucleotide away. These data come from a study of shared clonotypes between healthy human individuals (dated by TCRdb to 2018 to 2021). About the study as a whole: Three men and two women, aged 18 to 49 years, made up the cohort. For each donor, three plates each were used for CD4 naive and CD4 memory, two plates were used for CD8 naive, and one plate was used for CD8 memory. The study deeply sequenced blood TCR repertoires of five healthy adults to estimate repertoire size and the extent of clonotype sharing between individuals. Libraries were prepared and TCR repertoires were sequenced by different laboratories using diverse techniques, in order to increase sequencing depth and limit assay-specific biases. Per donor, leukapheresis produced somewhere between about 0.94 and 10 billion PBMCs.

Trimming at the junction amounts to 4 bases on V and 5 bases on J, and the germline ends lie 14 bases apart. CDR1 and CDR2 are read off the germline V gene as SGHTA and FQGNSA. The CDR3 measures 14 amino acids from cysteine to phenylalanine. CDR3 DNA is the only sequence kept; it has 42 bases, read in frame from the first base. Using the deep immunoSEQ assay, multiplex PCR amplified TCR CDR3 regions from genomic DNA. Genomic DNA extracted from each cell subset was distributed evenly over all wells of several immunoSEQ 96-well plates, and each plate served as one replicate. For sorted subsets, about 210 ng of genomic DNA, equivalent to around 30,000 T cell genomes, went into each replicate PCR. Purified libraries were measured with a Qubit 3.0 fluorometer, size-checked on a Bioanalyzer 2100, and measured again with the KAPA Library Quantification kit. Each immunoSEQ 96-well plate was sequenced on its own single-read 150-cycle Illumina NextSeq 550 flow cell. The authors processed their data as follows. Because the immunoSEQ output held only junctional sequences and lacked quality scores, the filtering could not match the filtering applied to full-length reads. Sequences were annotated with PyIR, a Python wrapper for IgBLAST v1.9, and V/J genes and CDR3 were assigned using IMGT germline references. Reads with weak V/J assignments (E-value above 1e-6), missing CDR3, stop codons, out-of-frame junctions, or ambiguous translated residues were removed. V3J clonotypes were defined as sequences sharing an identical inferred V gene, J gene, and CDR3 amino acid sequence. Percentage overlap between repertoires was computed as shared unique clonotypes divided by the size of the smaller repertoire. Richness of each repertoire was evaluated using RTK rarefaction, the Chao1 estimator, and Recon v2.1 estimates of unobserved clonotypes. OLGA was used to compute generation probabilities for all TCRbeta clonotypes that the gDNA method yielded from a few donors. The table comes from immuneACCESS by way of TCRdb, which keeps in-frame sequences with V and J called. Part of the clones is missing from these tables; in studies checked, under half for an unresolved V gene and the rest for unknown reasons. V, J and clone size are those of that table, while D and trimming were read from the DNA. For this sample the table gives millions of clones, of which approximately 90% were detected only once. The ten largest clones take up roughly 0.15% of the sample.

The donors were healthy, HIV-negative adults who had no recently reported acute infections or vaccinations. Only Caucasian adults living in Nashville, Tennessee, USA were represented among the donors. Magnetic negative selection was used to enrich CD4+ T cells, after which naive cells were positively selected on CD45RA and the negative fraction became the memory subset. After blood collection by leukapheresis, PBMCs were isolated using Ficoll-Histopaque density gradient centrifugation and then cryopreserved in the vapor phase of liquid nitrogen. Purity and quantity of every magnetically sorted T cell population were checked by analytical flow cytometry. Each sorted fraction had its genomic DNA isolated and then quantified by UV absorbance on a Nanodrop 2000c. The research as a whole found: Sampling was restricted to blood, and TCR repertoires in tissues likely differ from the TCR repertoires found in blood. Even with the large sequencing depth, rarefaction of the sorted-subset datasets indicated that sequencing was incomplete. Larger estimated clonotype richness was generally found for naive subsets than for memory subsets. Compared with non-shared clonotypes, the clonotypes found in all four sorted-subset donors had higher generation probabilities. The small number of donors limited the genetic and exposure-history diversity represented. Based on pairwise subsampling, the degree of clonotype sharing among donors was expected to be affected by sequencing depth. Approximately 5% of naive CD4, roughly 3.6% of naive CD8, roughly 2.4% of memory CD4, and about 0.4% of memory CD8 clonotypes were shared across a few donors.

The specimen was naive CD4+ T cells sorted from blood. Taken with the paper, the label for cell subset or site translates to: CD45RA+ positively selected. The chain uses TRBV7-2 and TRBJ2-5; TRBD1 might be the D gene, on 5 matching bases. The TCR originated in a man aged 18 to 30 in good health. The CDR3 protein sequence reads: CASSSQRAGETQYF. In nucleotides, the sequence is TGTGCCAGCAGCTCCCAGCGCGCAGGGGAGACCCAGTACTTC.